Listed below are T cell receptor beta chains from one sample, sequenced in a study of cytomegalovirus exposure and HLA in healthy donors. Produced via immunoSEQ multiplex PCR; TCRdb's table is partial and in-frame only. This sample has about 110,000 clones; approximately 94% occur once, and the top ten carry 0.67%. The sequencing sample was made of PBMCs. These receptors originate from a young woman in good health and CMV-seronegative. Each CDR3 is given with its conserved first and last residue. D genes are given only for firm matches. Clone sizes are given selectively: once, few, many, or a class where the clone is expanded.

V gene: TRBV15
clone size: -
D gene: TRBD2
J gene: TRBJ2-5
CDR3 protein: CATSRRTSGVQETQYF
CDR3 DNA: TGTGCCACCAGCAGAAGGACTAGCGGGGTCCAAGAGACCCAGTACTTC

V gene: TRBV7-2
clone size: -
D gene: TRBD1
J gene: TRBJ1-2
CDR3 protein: CASSQRQGLTNYGYTF
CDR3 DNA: TGTGCCAGCAGCCAAAGACAGGGTCTGACTAACTATGGCTACACCTTC

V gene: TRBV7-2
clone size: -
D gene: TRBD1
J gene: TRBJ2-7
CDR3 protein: CASSLVGQGEYEQYF
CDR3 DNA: TGTGCCAGCAGCTTAGTGGGACAGGGGGAGTACGAGCAGTACTTC

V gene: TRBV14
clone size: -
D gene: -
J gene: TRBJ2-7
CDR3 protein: CASSHRSTGGLDYEQYF
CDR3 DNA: TGTGCCAGCAGCCATAGGAGCACTGGAGGGTTGGACTACGAGCAGTACTTC

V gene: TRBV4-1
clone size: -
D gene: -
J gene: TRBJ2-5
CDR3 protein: CASSSVRQETQYF
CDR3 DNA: TGCGCCAGCAGCTCAGTGAGGCAAGAGACCCAGTACTTC

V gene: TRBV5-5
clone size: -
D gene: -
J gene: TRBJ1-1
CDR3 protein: CASSLSIIFGTNTEAFF
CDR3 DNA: TGTGCCAGCAGCTTATCAATTATTTTCGGGACAAACACTGAAGCTTTCTTT

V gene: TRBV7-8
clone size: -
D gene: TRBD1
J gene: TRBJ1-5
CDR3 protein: CASSFDLTGMGIDQPQHF
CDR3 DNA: TGTGCCAGCAGCTTCGATCTGACAGGGATGGGTATTGATCAGCCCCAGCATTTT

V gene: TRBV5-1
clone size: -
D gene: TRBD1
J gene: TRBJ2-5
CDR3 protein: CASSFQGAETQYF
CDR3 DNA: TGCGCCAGCAGCTTCCAGGGGGCAGAGACCCAGTACTTC

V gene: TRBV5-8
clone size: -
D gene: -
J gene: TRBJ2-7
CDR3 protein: CASSLVQGARHEQYF
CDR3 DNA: TGTGCCAGCAGCTTGGTCCAGGGCGCAAGACACGAGCAGTACTTC

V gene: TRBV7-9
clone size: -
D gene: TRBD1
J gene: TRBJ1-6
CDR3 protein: CASSLAGQGDSPLHF
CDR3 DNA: TGTGCCAGCAGCTTAGCGGGACAGGGAGATTCACCCCTCCACTTT

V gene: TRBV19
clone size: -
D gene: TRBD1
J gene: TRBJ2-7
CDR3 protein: CASSTAGGSYEQYF
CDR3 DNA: TGTGCCAGTAGCACCGCAGGGGGCTCGTACGAGCAGTACTTC

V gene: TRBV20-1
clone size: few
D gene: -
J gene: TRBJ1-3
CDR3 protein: CSASGGNTIYF
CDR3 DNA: TGCAGTGCTAGTGGCGGAAACACCATATATTTT

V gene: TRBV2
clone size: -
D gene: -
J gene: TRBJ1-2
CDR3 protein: CASSDSGNYGYTF
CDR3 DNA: TGTGCCAGCAGTGATTCCGGTAACTATGGCTACACCTTC

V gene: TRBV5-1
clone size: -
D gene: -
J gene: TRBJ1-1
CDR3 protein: CASSLAVNTEAFF
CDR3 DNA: TGCGCCAGCAGCTTAGCGGTTAACACTGAAGCTTTCTTT

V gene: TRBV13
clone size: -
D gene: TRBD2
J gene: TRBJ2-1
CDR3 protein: CASSPPWASGTYNEQFF
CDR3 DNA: TGTGCCAGCAGCCCCCCCTGGGCTAGCGGGACCTACAATGAGCAGTTCTTC

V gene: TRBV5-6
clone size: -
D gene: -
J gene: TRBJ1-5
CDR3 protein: CASSLALGGSQPQHF
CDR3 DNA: TGTGCCAGCAGCTTGGCTCTCGGGGGGAGTCAGCCCCAGCATTTT

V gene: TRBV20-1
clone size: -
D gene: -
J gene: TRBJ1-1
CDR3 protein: CSARGPLKAFF
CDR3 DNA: TGCAGTGCTAGGGGCCCTTTGAAAGCTTTCTTT

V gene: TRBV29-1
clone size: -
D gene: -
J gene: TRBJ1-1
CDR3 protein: CSVDAAGAGTEAFF
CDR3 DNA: TGCAGCGTTGATGCTGCGGGGGCAGGAACTGAAGCTTTCTTT

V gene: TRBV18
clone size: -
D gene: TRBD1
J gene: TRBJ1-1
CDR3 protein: CASSPGTVNTEAFF
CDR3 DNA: TGTGCCAGCTCTCCTGGGACAGTGAACACTGAAGCTTTCTTT

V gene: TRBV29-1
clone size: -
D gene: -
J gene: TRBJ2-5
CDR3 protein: CSVELGQLQETQYF
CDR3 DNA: TGCAGCGTCGAGCTTGGACAGCTTCAAGAGACCCAGTACTTC

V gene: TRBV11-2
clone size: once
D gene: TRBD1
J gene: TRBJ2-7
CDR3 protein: CASSSRQGLSYEQYF
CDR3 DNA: TGTGCCAGCAGCTCCCGACAGGGGCTCTCCTACGAGCAGTACTTC

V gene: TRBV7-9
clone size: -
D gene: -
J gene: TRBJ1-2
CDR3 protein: CASSSEDGYGYTF
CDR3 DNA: TGTGCCAGCAGCTCGGAGGACGGCTATGGCTACACCTTC

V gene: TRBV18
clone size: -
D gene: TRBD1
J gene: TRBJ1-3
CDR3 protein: CASSPWTGSGNTIYF
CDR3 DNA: TGTGCCAGCTCACCTTGGACAGGCTCTGGAAACACCATATATTTT

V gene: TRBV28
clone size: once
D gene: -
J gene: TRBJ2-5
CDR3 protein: CATLHLADGRETQYF
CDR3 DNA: TGTGCCACCCTCCATCTAGCTGATGGGCGCGAGACCCAGTACTTC